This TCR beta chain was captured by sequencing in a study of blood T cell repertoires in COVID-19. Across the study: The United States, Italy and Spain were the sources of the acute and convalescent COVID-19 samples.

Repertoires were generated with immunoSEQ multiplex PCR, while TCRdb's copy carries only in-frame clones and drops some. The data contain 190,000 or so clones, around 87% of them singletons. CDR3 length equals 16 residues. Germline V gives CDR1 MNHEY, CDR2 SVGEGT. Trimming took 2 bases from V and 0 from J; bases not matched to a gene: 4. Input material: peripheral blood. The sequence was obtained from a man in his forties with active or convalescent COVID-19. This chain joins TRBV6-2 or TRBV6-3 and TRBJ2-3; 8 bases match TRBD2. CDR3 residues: CASSYPRGASTDTQYF. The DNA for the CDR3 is TGTGCCAGCAGTTACCCGCGGGGGGCGAGCACAGATACGCAGTATTTT.